This TCR beta chain was sequenced in a study of blood T cell repertoires in COVID-19. The CDR3 runs to 16 residues. Trimming cost V 5 bases and J 6 bases; bases outside gene matches: 12. The germline gives CDR1 SGHTA, CDR2 FQGNSA. Only in-frame clones appear in the TCRdb table, and some are missing; sequencing was by immunoSEQ multiplex PCR. The table has hundreds of thousands of clones, 80% to 95% seen once; the top ten hold over 0.75%. This receptor was identified in a man aged 55 to 70 with COVID-19, enrolled during active disease. The chain uses TRBV7-2 and TRBJ2-1; 8 nucleotides agree with TRBD2. Material: peripheral blood. As DNA, the CDR3 is TGTGCCAGCAGCCCCTACAGCGGGAGAGCCCGCAATGAGCAGTTCTTC. Translating gives CASSPYSGRARNEQFF.